The rows below give T cell receptor beta chains drawn from one sample of a study of blood T cells in healthy people across ages. TCRdb reprocessed the 5' RACE reads with MiXCR, giving one entry per CDR3 protein. Among 650,000 to 950,000 distinct CDR3 sequences listed, under 45% were seen once. The sample taken for sequencing was blood. The receptors come from a man aged 55 to 70 in good health. CDR3s include the opening cysteine and the closing phenylalanine or tryptophan. The D gene is left open where the match is weak. Clone size is given for some rows only: seen once, a few or many times, or a class if the clone is expanded.

TGTGCCAGCAGCTTGGGACTAGCGGAGGCCCAGTACTTC,CASSLGLAEAQYF,TRBJ2-5,TRBV7-6,-,TRBD2
TGTGCCAGCAGTCCCCGGACAGGGGACAAGTACTTC,CASSPRTGDKYF,TRBJ2-5,TRBV28,-,TRBD1
TGTGCCAGCCTCCTAGCGGGGTCAACCGGGGAGCTGTTTTTT,CASLLAGSTGELFF,TRBJ2-2,TRBV6-2/TRBV6-3,-,TRBD2
TGTGCCAGCAGCGCGACTAGCGGGGGGTACCAAGAGACCCAGTACTTC,CASSATSGGYQETQYF,TRBJ2-5,TRBV7-2,few,TRBD2
TGTGCCAGTCGTCGGGGTGCTAACTATGGCTACACCTTC,CASRRGANYGYTF,TRBJ1-2,TRBV28,few,-
TGCAGTGCTAGTCCCGCAGGGACAGCGGCCTACGAGCAGTACTTC,CSASPAGTAAYEQYF,TRBJ2-7,TRBV20-1,-,TRBD1
TGTGCCAGCAGCTCCTGGTCAGTAGGCACAGATACGCAGTATTTT,CASSSWSVGTDTQYF,TRBJ2-3,TRBV7-2,few,-
TGTGCCAGCAGCTTGGCCAGGGTGGAGCAGTACTTC,CASSLARVEQYF,TRBJ2-5,TRBV5-5,-,-
TGTGCCAGCAGCTCAGCAGCAGACAGCTCCTTGAGCTCCTACAATGAGCAGTTCTTC,CASSSAADSSLSSYNEQFF,TRBJ2-1,TRBV7-9,-,-
TGTGCCAGCAGCGATAATGACAGGGGTGGCACCGGGGAGCTGTTTTTT,CASSDNDRGGTGELFF,TRBJ2-2,TRBV3-1,-,TRBD1
TGTGCCAGCAGCGTGTCCCCCTCGGGTTTTTCCTACGAGCAGTACTTC,CASSVSPSGFSYEQYF,TRBJ2-7,TRBV7-9,few,-
TGTGCCAGCAGTTTTCTTGCGCGTACCCAAGAGACCCAGTACTTC,CASSFLARTQETQYF,TRBJ2-5,TRBV28,-,-
TGTGCCAGCTCACATAGCGGGGGATCCGACTACGAGCAGTACTTC,CASSHSGGSDYEQYF,TRBJ2-7,TRBV18,few,TRBD2
TGCGCCAGTCAACGCACAGTGGGGGGCAATCGGCAAGAGACCCAGTACTTC,CASQRTVGGNRQETQYF,TRBJ2-5,TRBV5-1,-,-
TGTGCCAGCAGTTTGCCAGGCTATAGCAATCAGCCCCAGCATTTT,CASSLPGYSNQPQHF,TRBJ1-5,TRBV12-3/TRBV12-4,-,-
TGTGCCAGCAGCCAAGATGGAGTTTTTTGGGATGGCTACACCTTC,CASSQDGVFWDGYTF,TRBJ1-2,TRBV14,few,-
TGCGCCAGCAGCTTGGCCGTGGCAGGAGCGGGGCCACCCTACGAGCAGTACTTC,CASSLAVAGAGPPYEQYF,TRBJ2-7,TRBV5-1,few,TRBD2
TGTGCCTGCATTCTGGGCGTCAGGGCGAACGAGCAGTACTTC,CACILGVRANEQYF,TRBJ2-7,TRBV6-1,-,-
TGTGCCAGCAGTTTACAGGGGGCCGGAGATGAGCAGTTCTTC,CASSLQGAGDEQFF,TRBJ2-1,TRBV28,few,TRBD1
TGTGCCAGCACCTCGCTCCCGGGGCAGGCTAATGAAAAACTGTTTTTT,CASTSLPGQANEKLFF,TRBJ1-4,TRBV2,-,-
TGTGCCAGCAGTGACGGAGAGAGAGGGCGTTCCCAAGAGACCCAGTACTTC,CASSDGERGRSQETQYF,TRBJ2-5,TRBV25-1,few,-
TGCAGTGCTATCAGGGACAGGGGCTCCTACAATGAGCAGTACTTC,CSAIRDRGSYNEQYF,TRBJ2-7,TRBV20-1,-,TRBD1
TGTGCCAGCAGCGAACGTAGCGGGGGGGCATCCGAGCAGTACTTC,CASSERSGGASEQYF,TRBJ2-7,TRBV9,-,TRBD2
TGCGCCAGCACCTGGGGACAGGGGGGAACTGAAGCTTTCTTT,CASTWGQGGTEAFF,TRBJ1-1,TRBV5-1,-,TRBD1
TGTGCCAGCAGCCGGGGGACTAGCGGGAGTAATGAGCAGTTCTTC,CASSRGTSGSNEQFF,TRBJ2-1,TRBV6-4,few,TRBD2
TGCAGCGTTGAGGTGCCTACCAAAAACATTCAGTACTTC,CSVEVPTKNIQYF,TRBJ2-4,TRBV29-1,few,-
TGCAGTGCTCAGGGGCTACGGGAGCAGTTCTTC,CSAQGLREQFF,TRBJ2-1,TRBV20-1,-,-
TGCAGCGGACTCCAAGGGGAAAAACTGTTTTTT,CSGLQGEKLFF,TRBJ1-4,TRBV29-1,few,-
TGTGCCAGCAGCTCCCGTCGCGGGACAGGGGGTGGCTACACCTTC,CASSSRRGTGGGYTF,TRBJ1-2,TRBV7-2,-,TRBD1
TGTGCCAGCACCTCTGGGGCGGGAGATACGCAGTATTTT,CASTSGAGDTQYF,TRBJ2-3,TRBV6-5,-,-
TGTGCCAGCAGCTTAGCAACCGGAGGACAGGGGAGGGAGACCCAGTACTTC,CASSLATGGQGRETQYF,TRBJ2-5,TRBV7-9,few,TRBD1
TGTGCTCGCATAGAAGACAGGGTCGGGGGCTACACCTTC,CARIEDRVGGYTF,TRBJ1-2,TRBV30,-,TRBD1
TGTGCTAGTGACCAGGGACTAGCGGGGAGCTCCTACAATGAGCAGTACTTC,CASDQGLAGSSYNEQYF,TRBJ2-7,TRBV12-5,once,TRBD2
TGTGCCTGGAGTGTTCTAGTTGGCTCGGAAAAACTGTTTTTT,CAWSVLVGSEKLFF,TRBJ1-4,TRBV30,-,-
TGTGCCAGCCGCCCTGCCCCGCGGACAACCCAGTACTTC,CASRPAPRTTQYF,TRBJ2-5,TRBV27,-,-
TGTGCCAGCAGCTCCATTGGAAGCGAGCAGTACTTC,CASSSIGSEQYF,TRBJ2-7,TRBV7-9,-,-
TGTGCCAGCAACTCCAGGGGGTTTAGCACTGAAGCTTTCTTT,CASNSRGFSTEAFF,TRBJ1-1,TRBV21-1,-,-
TGCAGTGCTAGAGATTGGCTAGCGCGGAGCTCCTACAATGAGCAGTTCTTC,CSARDWLARSSYNEQFF,TRBJ2-1,TRBV20-1,-,-
TGTGCCACCAGCAGAGATGGTCCTAGTAACAATGAGCAGTTCTTC,CATSRDGPSNNEQFF,TRBJ2-1,TRBV15,-,-
TGTGCCAGCGGGGGCGAGACAGGGAACTATGGCTACACCTTC,CASGGETGNYGYTF,TRBJ1-2,TRBV6-1,-,TRBD1
TGTGCCAGCAGCCAATGGGTAGGAGGCTACACCTTC,CASSQWVGGYTF,TRBJ1-2,TRBV14,few,-
TGTGCCAGCAGTTACTCGATTAGTGGGGGACAAGAGACCCAGTACTTC,CASSYSISGGQETQYF,TRBJ2-5,TRBV6-5,-,-
TGTGCCAGCAGTTACTTAGGACAGGGAGGGTACGAGCAGTACTTC,CASSYLGQGGYEQYF,TRBJ2-7,TRBV6-6,-,-
TGTGCCAGCAGTGTGAAGGGGGACAGGCCAAATGCTAGCACAGATACGCAGTATTTT,CASSVKGDRPNASTDTQYF,TRBJ2-3,TRBV2,-,TRBD1